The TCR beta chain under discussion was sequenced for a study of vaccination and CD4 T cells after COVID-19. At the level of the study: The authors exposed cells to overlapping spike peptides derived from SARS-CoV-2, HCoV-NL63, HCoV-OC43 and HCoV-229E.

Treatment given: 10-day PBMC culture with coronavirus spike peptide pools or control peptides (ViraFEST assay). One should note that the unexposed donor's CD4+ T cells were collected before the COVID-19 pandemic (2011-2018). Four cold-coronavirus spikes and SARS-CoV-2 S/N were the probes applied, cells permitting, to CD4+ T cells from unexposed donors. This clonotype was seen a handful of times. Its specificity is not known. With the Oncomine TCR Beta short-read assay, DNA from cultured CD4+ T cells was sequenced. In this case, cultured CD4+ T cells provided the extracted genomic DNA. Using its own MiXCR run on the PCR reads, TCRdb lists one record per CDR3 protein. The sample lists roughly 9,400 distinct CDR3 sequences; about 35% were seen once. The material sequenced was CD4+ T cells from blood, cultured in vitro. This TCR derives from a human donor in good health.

The chain's CDR3 is CSANGLAMNTEAFF. The CDR3 DNA sequence: TGCAGCGCGAATGGTTTGGCGATGAACACTGAAGCTTTCTTT. The rearrangement joins TRBV29-1 to TRBJ1-1; D remains unclear. The CDR3 spans 14 residues. CDR1 and CDR2 from the germline V gene are SQVTM and ANQGSEA. V gave up 7 bases and J gave up 0 bases, with 15 bases separating them. The full variable domain, in which reference TRBV29-1 and TRBJ1-1 provide the parts outside the CDR3, is SAVISQKPSRDICQRGTSLTIQCQVDSQVTMMFWYRQQPGQSLTLIATANQGSEATYESGFVIDKFPISRPNLTFSTLTVSNMSPEDSSIYLCSANGLAMNTEAFFGQGTRLTVV.